Listed below are T cell receptor beta chains from one sample, sequenced in a study of cytomegalovirus exposure and HLA in healthy donors. Libraries were prepared by immunoSEQ multiplex PCR; TCRdb keeps only in-frame clonotypes and omits some of them. There are a few hundred thousand clones in the sample; under 80% occur only once, and under 3% lies in the top ten. Sequencing was carried out using PBMCs. The receptor source for this set is a female donor in good health and CMV-seronegative. Each CDR3 is given with its conserved first and last residue. D genes are given only for firm matches. Size is stated for part of the rows, as once, few or many counts, or as a class when the clone is expanded.

D gene	V gene	clone size	J gene	CDR3 protein	CDR3 DNA
TRBD1	TRBV28	-	TRBJ1-5	CASSSGGDQPQHF	TGTGCCAGCAGTTCAGGGGGTGATCAGCCCCAGCATTTT
-	TRBV6-4	once	TRBJ2-3	CASSAIQGLRDTQYF	TGTGCCAGCAGCGCAATACAGGGCTTAAGGGATACGCAGTATTTT
TRBD2	TRBV27	-	TRBJ2-3	CASSSGTSGRTDTQYF	TGTGCCAGCAGTTCGGGGACTAGCGGGAGGACAGATACGCAGTATTTT
-	TRBV29-1	-	TRBJ2-3	CSVERASADTQYF	TGCAGCGTTGAAAGGGCTAGCGCTGATACGCAGTATTTT
TRBD2	TRBV5-8	-	TRBJ2-5	CASSLARLAGGPGETQYF	TGTGCCAGCAGCTTGGCCCGGCTAGCGGGAGGGCCAGGGGAGACCCAGTACTTC
-	TRBV15	-	TRBJ1-4	CATSRDRVGEKLFF	TGTGCCACCAGCAGAGACAGGGTGGGTGAAAAACTGTTTTTT
-	TRBV27	once	TRBJ1-1	CASSSTRKTEAFF	TGTGCCAGCAGTTCGACACGGAAAACTGAAGCTTTCTTT
TRBD1	TRBV5-4	-	TRBJ1-4	CASSLAGTGQNEKLFF	TGTGCCAGCAGCTTGGCCGGGACAGGCCAGAATGAAAAACTGTTTTTT
TRBD1	TRBV6-5	-	TRBJ1-5	CASSSGQGNQPQHF	TGTGCCAGCAGTTCGGGACAGGGCAATCAGCCCCAGCATTTT
TRBD2	TRBV6-5	-	TRBJ2-1	CASSYVAGERNEQFF	TGTGCCAGCAGTTACGTAGCGGGAGAGCGTAATGAGCAGTTCTTC
-	TRBV9	once	TRBJ2-2	CASSPTPAGTAGGELFF	TGTGCCAGCAGCCCTACTCCCGCCGGGACAGCGGGCGGGGAGCTGTTTTTT
-	TRBV6-1	-	TRBJ2-2	CARRGTGELFF	TGTGCCAGACGGGGAACCGGGGAGCTGTTTTTT
-	TRBV2	-	TRBJ2-3	CASRPKSGTDTQYF	TGTGCCAGCAGACCAAAGTCGGGCACAGATACGCAGTATTTT
TRBD1	TRBV5-4	-	TRBJ1-1	CASSFFRQGDTEAFF	TGTGCCAGCAGCTTCTTTCGCCAGGGGGACACTGAAGCTTTCTTT
TRBD2	TRBV6-1	-	TRBJ2-1	CASSFRTSVANEQFF	TGTGCCAGCAGCTTTAGGACTAGCGTCGCCAATGAGCAGTTCTTC
-	TRBV7-6	-	TRBJ1-1	CASSLSRDLNTEAFF	TGTGCCAGCAGCTTATCGCGGGATTTGAACACTGAAGCTTTCTTT
TRBD1	TRBV18	-	TRBJ2-1	CASSAPGTEYNEQFF	TGTGCCAGCTCAGCCCCCGGGACAGAATACAATGAGCAGTTCTTC
TRBD1	TRBV7-9	-	TRBJ2-7	CASSPRDRDPYEQYF	TGTGCCAGCAGCCCCCGGGACAGGGACCCCTACGAGCAGTACTTC
-	TRBV4-1	-	TRBJ2-7	CASSQDSSGSAGEQYF	TGCGCCAGCAGCCAAGATTCGAGCGGATCGGCTGGCGAGCAGTACTTC
TRBD2	TRBV9	-	TRBJ2-2	CASSVELAGPGNTGELFF	TGTGCCAGCAGCGTAGAACTAGCGGGACCAGGAAACACCGGGGAGCTGTTTTTT
-	TRBV6-5	-	TRBJ2-7	CASSFGDGAYEQYF	TGTGCCAGCAGTTTCGGTGACGGAGCCTACGAGCAGTACTTC
-	TRBV5-6	-	TRBJ2-3	CASSLAGFGTDTQYF	TGTGCCAGCAGCTTAGCAGGGTTCGGTACAGATACGCAGTATTTT
TRBD1	TRBV19	-	TRBJ1-1	CASSIGLGQSNTEAFF	TGTGCCAGTAGTATCGGGCTGGGACAGTCGAACACTGAAGCTTTCTTT
TRBD1	TRBV5-6	once	TRBJ1-4	CASSLQGIGDEKLFF	TGTGCCAGCAGCTTACAGGGGATCGGGGATGAAAAACTGTTTTTT